Detailed here is one T cell receptor (beta chain). The data were obtained in a study of blood T cell repertoires in COVID-19. The data were produced by immunoSEQ multiplex PCR, yet TCRdb's version contains in-frame clones alone and is incomplete. The repertoire holds around 170,000 clones, with around 75% as singletons. With 5 bases clipped from V and 4 bases from J, the junction kept 7 bases outside the gene matches. The CDR3 extends over 15 amino acids. CDR1 is SEHNR and CDR2 is FQNEAQ in the germline V gene (reference sequence). The receptor's source is a woman older than 75 with acute or convalescent COVID-19. Sequences were obtained from peripheral blood. This sequence joins TRBV7-9 and TRBJ2-2, with TRBD1 matching 7 bases. The CDR3 loop reads CASSGQVPATGELFF. The CDR3 coding sequence is TGTGCCAGCAGCGGACAGGTCCCCGCCACCGGGGAGCTGTTTTTT.